The rows below give T cell receptor beta chains drawn from one sample of a study of blood T cell repertoires in COVID-19. Sequencing was performed with immunoSEQ multiplex PCR; in TCRdb, only in-frame clones are kept and a portion is missing. Seen here are 110,000 or so clones, roughly 82% observed once, and the top ten hold roughly 7.9%. The sequencing sample was made of peripheral blood. These receptors were taken from a woman of 80 years or more with active or convalescent COVID-19. CDR3s leave out the opening cysteine and the closing phenylalanine or tryptophan. Where a row states a size, it is once, few, many or the class of an expanded clone; other rows omit it.

cdr3_aa: ASSQVPEGSGNTEAF; clone_size: few; j_call: TRBJ1-1; v_call: TRBV4-2
cdr3_aa: ASSLYSGQGNEQF; clone_size: once; j_call: TRBJ2-1; v_call: TRBV7-2
cdr3_aa: ASRNGQGIYEQY; clone_size: NA; j_call: TRBJ2-7; v_call: TRBV6-5
cdr3_aa: ASGLVFREEKLF; clone_size: NA; j_call: TRBJ1-4; v_call: TRBV12-5
cdr3_aa: AWSWGGENIQY; clone_size: NA; j_call: TRBJ2-4; v_call: TRBV30
cdr3_aa: ASSRTTDNQPQH; clone_size: NA; j_call: TRBJ1-5; v_call: TRBV2
cdr3_aa: ASREGQGVVARPNSPLH; clone_size: NA; j_call: TRBJ1-6; v_call: TRBV6-1
cdr3_aa: ATSDRTGGEGEQY; clone_size: NA; j_call: TRBJ2-7; v_call: TRBV24-1
cdr3_aa: ASSARTGKDTQY; clone_size: NA; j_call: TRBJ2-3; v_call: TRBV2
cdr3_aa: AISVRPPASETQY; clone_size: once; j_call: TRBJ2-5; v_call: TRBV10-3
cdr3_aa: ASSLFLTSGRPNTGELF; clone_size: NA; j_call: TRBJ2-2; v_call: TRBV11-2
cdr3_aa: ASRQGTSGANVLT; clone_size: NA; j_call: TRBJ2-6; v_call: TRBV27
cdr3_aa: ASSRAGGENTEAF; clone_size: NA; j_call: TRBJ1-1; v_call: TRBV19
cdr3_aa: ASSIVTGNTEAF; clone_size: NA; j_call: TRBJ1-1; v_call: TRBV19
cdr3_aa: ASSFGTNQPQH; clone_size: NA; j_call: TRBJ1-5; v_call: TRBV7-2
cdr3_aa: AWREGQSAYEQY; clone_size: NA; j_call: TRBJ2-7; v_call: TRBV30
cdr3_aa: ASSLGQMGNQPQH; clone_size: NA; j_call: TRBJ1-5; v_call: TRBV7-9
cdr3_aa: ASSDSGSTYNEQF; clone_size: NA; j_call: TRBJ2-1; v_call: TRBV9
cdr3_aa: ASSQGLAENQETQY; clone_size: NA; j_call: TRBJ2-5; v_call: TRBV3-1/TRBV3-2
cdr3_aa: ASSISLGVNQPQH; clone_size: NA; j_call: TRBJ1-5; v_call: TRBV19
cdr3_aa: ASSSYLAGSSYEQY; clone_size: NA; j_call: TRBJ2-7; v_call: TRBV7-2
cdr3_aa: ASRTDSRGNQPQH; clone_size: few; j_call: TRBJ1-5; v_call: TRBV2
cdr3_aa: ASSVGDSRYEQY; clone_size: NA; j_call: TRBJ2-7; v_call: TRBV28
cdr3_aa: AIGDRSDEKLF; clone_size: NA; j_call: TRBJ1-4; v_call: TRBV10-3
cdr3_aa: ASSSRGSSYNEQF; clone_size: NA; j_call: TRBJ2-1; v_call: TRBV27
cdr3_aa: ASSPRDRRLFSNQPQH; clone_size: once; j_call: TRBJ1-5; v_call: TRBV2
cdr3_aa: ASSDIARTATDTQY; clone_size: NA; j_call: TRBJ2-3; v_call: TRBV6-1
cdr3_aa: AIRATGSVLPLH; clone_size: NA; j_call: TRBJ1-6; v_call: TRBV10-3
cdr3_aa: ASSPLGTGELAKNIQY; clone_size: NA; j_call: TRBJ2-4; v_call: TRBV18
cdr3_aa: ASRGTGGLYGYT; clone_size: NA; j_call: TRBJ1-2; v_call: TRBV6-5
cdr3_aa: ASSPGQGNQPQH; clone_size: NA; j_call: TRBJ1-5; v_call: TRBV28
cdr3_aa: AWSGEAMNTEAF; clone_size: NA; j_call: TRBJ1-1; v_call: TRBV30
cdr3_aa: AWSRSGRDEY; clone_size: once; j_call: TRBJ2-4; v_call: TRBV30
cdr3_aa: ASSPGTGVYEQY; clone_size: NA; j_call: TRBJ2-7; v_call: TRBV27
cdr3_aa: AISDGQEPNQPQH; clone_size: once; j_call: TRBJ1-5; v_call: TRBV10-3
cdr3_aa: ASSLARETQY; clone_size: once; j_call: TRBJ2-5; v_call: TRBV5-1
cdr3_aa: ASSYTGTAERNTIY; clone_size: once; j_call: TRBJ1-3; v_call: TRBV6-6
cdr3_aa: ASSTERGTNEQF; clone_size: once; j_call: TRBJ2-1; v_call: TRBV19
cdr3_aa: ASRRLAGSYNEQF; clone_size: many; j_call: TRBJ2-1; v_call: TRBV2
cdr3_aa: ASSIAKGASSGANVLT; clone_size: NA; j_call: TRBJ2-6; v_call: TRBV19
cdr3_aa: ATSSGQGNYNEQF; clone_size: NA; j_call: TRBJ2-1; v_call: TRBV15
cdr3_aa: ASSLTGNQPQH; clone_size: NA; j_call: TRBJ1-5; v_call: TRBV7-9
cdr3_aa: SASPGTVNEKLF; clone_size: NA; j_call: TRBJ1-4; v_call: TRBV20-1
cdr3_aa: ASSLGHQNNEQF; clone_size: NA; j_call: TRBJ2-1; v_call: TRBV11-3
cdr3_aa: ASSLAYRRAATEAF; clone_size: NA; j_call: TRBJ1-1; v_call: TRBV5-1
cdr3_aa: ASSIRQGLGYT; clone_size: NA; j_call: TRBJ1-2; v_call: TRBV28
cdr3_aa: ASSLRPGRGYNEQF; clone_size: NA; j_call: TRBJ2-1; v_call: TRBV11-3
cdr3_aa: AIKVTSGSSYNEQF; clone_size: NA; j_call: TRBJ2-1; v_call: TRBV10-3
cdr3_aa: ASAGRGSSYEQY; clone_size: NA; j_call: TRBJ2-7; v_call: TRBV9